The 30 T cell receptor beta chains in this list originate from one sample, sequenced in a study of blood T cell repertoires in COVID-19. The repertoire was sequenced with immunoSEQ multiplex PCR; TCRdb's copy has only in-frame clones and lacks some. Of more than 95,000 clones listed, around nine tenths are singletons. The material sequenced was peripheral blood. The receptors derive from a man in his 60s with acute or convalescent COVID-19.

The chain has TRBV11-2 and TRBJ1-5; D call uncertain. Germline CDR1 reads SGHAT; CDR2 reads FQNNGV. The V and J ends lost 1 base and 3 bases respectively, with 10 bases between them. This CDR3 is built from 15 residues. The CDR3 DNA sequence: TGTGCCAGCAGCTTAGGCGGCGGACTCAATCAGCCCCAGCATTTT. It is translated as CASSLGGGLNQPQHF.

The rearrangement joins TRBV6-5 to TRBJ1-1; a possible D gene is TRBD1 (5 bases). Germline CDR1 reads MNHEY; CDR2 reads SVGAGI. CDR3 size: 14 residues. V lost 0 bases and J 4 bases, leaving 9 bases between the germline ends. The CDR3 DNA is TGTGCCAGCAGTTACTCGAACGGGGGCACTGAAGCTTTCTTT. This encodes CASSYSNGGTEAFF.

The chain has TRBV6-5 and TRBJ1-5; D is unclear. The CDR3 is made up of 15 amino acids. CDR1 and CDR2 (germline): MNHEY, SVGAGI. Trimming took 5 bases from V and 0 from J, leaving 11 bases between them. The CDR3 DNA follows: TGTGCCAGCAGTCCCCGGGAGAATAGCAATCAGCCCCAGCATTTT. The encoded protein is CASSPRENSNQPQHF.

CDR3: CASSPPGQGNTEAFF. The CDR3 DNA reads as TGTGCCAGCAGTCCGCCGGGACAGGGGAACACTGAAGCTTTCTTT. This rearrangement joins TRBV28 to TRBJ1-1, with 9 bases fitting TRBD1. The J segment lost 1 base and the V segment lost 5 bases, leaving 5 bases of the junction unmatched. This CDR3 is 15 amino acids long. Germline lookup yields CDR1 MDHEN and CDR2 SYDVKM. The entire variable domain, with the rest obtained from reference TRBV28 and TRBJ1-1, is as follows: DVKVTQSSRYLVKRTGEKVFLECVQDMDHENMFWYRQDPGLGLRLIYFSYDVKMKEKGDIPEGYSVSREKKERFSLILESASTNQTSMYLCASSPPGQGNTEAFFGQGTRLTVV.

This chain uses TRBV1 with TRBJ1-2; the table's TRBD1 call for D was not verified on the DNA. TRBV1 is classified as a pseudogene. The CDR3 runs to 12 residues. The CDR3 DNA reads TGCACCAGCAGGGGGCAGGACTATGGCTACACCTTC. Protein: CTSRGQDYGYTF.

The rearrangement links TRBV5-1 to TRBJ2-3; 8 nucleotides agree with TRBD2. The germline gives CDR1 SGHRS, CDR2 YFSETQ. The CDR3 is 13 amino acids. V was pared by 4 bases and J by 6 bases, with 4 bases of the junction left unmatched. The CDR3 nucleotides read TGCGCCAGCAGCCTTAGCGGGGAGGATACGCAGTATTTT. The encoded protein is CASSLSGEDTQYF.

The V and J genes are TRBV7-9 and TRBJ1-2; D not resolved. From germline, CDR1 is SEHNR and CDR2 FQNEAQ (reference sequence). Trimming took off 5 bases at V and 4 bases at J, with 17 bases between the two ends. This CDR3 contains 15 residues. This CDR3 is CASSALEDGVYGYTF. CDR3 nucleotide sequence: TGTGCCAGCAGCGCTTTAGAAGATGGTGTCTATGGCTACACCTTC. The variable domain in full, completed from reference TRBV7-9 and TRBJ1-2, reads DTGVSQNPRHKITKRGQNVTFRCDPISEHNRLYWYRQTLGQGPEFLTYFQNEAQLEKSRLLSDRFSAERPKGSFSTLEIQRTEQGDSAMYLCASSALEDGVYGYTFGSGTRLTVV.

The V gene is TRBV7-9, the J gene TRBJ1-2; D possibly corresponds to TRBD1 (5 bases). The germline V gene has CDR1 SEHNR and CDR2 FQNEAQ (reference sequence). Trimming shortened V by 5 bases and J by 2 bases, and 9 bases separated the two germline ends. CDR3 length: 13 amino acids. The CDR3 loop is CASSIQANYGYTF. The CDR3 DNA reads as TGTGCCAGCAGCATACAGGCCAACTATGGCTACACCTTC.

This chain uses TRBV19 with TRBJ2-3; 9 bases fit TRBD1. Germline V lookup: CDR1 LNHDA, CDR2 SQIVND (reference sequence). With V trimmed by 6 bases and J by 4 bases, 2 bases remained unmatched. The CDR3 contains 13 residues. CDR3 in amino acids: CASSTGGPDTQYF. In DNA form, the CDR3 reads TGTGCCAGTAGCACAGGGGGCCCAGATACGCAGTATTTT.

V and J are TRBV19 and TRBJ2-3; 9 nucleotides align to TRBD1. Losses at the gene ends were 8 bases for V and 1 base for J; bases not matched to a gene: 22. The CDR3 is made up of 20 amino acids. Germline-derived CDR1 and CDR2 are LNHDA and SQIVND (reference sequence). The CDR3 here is CASAYRGHEPGRWGTDTQYF. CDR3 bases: TGTGCCAGTGCGTACAGGGGGCACGAGCCTGGGCGCTGGGGCACAGATACGCAGTATTTT.

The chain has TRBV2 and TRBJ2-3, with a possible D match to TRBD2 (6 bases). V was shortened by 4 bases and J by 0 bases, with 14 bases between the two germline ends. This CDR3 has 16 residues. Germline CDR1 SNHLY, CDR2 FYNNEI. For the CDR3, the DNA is TGTGCCAGCAGTGCCCGGACTATCCCTAGCACAGATACGCAGTATTTT. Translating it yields CASSARTIPSTDTQYF.

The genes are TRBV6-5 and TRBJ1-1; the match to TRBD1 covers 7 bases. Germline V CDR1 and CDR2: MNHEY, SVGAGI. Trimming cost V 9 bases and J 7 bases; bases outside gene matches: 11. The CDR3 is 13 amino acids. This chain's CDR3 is CASYTLNRGEAFF. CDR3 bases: TGTGCCAGTTATACTCTCAACAGGGGTGAAGCTTTCTTT.

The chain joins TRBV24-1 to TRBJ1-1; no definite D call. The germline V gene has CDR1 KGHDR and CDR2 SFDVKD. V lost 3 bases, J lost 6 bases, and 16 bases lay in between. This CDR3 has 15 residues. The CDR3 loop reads CATSDGSLDEAEAFF. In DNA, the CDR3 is TGTGCCACCAGTGATGGTTCCCTAGATGAGGCTGAAGCTTTCTTT.

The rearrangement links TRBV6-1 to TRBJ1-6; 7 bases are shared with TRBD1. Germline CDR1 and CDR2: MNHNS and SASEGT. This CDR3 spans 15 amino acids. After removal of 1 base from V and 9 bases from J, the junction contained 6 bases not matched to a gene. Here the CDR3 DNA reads TGTGCCAGCAGTGAAGAAGACAGGGAGGTTTCACCCCTCCACTTT. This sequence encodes CASSEEDREVSPLHF.

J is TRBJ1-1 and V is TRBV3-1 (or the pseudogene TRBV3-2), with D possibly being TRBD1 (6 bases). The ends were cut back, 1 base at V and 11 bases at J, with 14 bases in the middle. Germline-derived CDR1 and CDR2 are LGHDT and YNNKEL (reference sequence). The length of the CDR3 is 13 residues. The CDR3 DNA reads TGTGCCAGCAGCCAAGTTAAAGGGGGTTCGGCTTTCTTT. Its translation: CASSQVKGGSAFF.

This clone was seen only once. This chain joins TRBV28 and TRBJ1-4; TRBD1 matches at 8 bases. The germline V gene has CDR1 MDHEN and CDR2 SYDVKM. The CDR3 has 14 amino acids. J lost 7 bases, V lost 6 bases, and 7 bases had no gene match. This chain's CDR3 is CASRTGQAAEKLFF. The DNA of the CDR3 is TGTGCCAGCAGGACGGGACAGGCGGCTGAAAAACTGTTTTTT. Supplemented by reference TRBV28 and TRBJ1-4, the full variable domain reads DVKVTQSSRYLVKRTGEKVFLECVQDMDHENMFWYRQDPGLGLRLIYFSYDVKMKEKGDIPEGYSVSREKKERFSLILESASTNQTSMYLCASRTGQAAEKLFFGSGTQLSVL.

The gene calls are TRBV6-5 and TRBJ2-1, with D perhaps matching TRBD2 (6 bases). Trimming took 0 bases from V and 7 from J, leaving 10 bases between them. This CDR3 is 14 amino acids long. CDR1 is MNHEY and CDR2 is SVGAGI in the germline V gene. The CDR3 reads CASSYSELANEQFF. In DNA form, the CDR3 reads TGTGCCAGCAGTTACTCTGAACTAGCAAATGAGCAGTTCTTC.

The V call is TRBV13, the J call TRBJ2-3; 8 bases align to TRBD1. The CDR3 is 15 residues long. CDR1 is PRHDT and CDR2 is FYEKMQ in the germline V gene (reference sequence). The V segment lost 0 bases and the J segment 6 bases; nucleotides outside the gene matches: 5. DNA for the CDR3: TGTGCCAGCAGCTTAGGACAGGGGGTAGCTGATACGCAGTATTTT. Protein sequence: CASSLGQGVADTQYF.

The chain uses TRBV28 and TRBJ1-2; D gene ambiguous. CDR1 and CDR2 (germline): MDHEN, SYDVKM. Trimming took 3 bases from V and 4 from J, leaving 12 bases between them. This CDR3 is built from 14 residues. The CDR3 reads CASSLQEAGYGYTF. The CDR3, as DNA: TGTGCCAGCAGTTTGCAGGAAGCGGGCTATGGCTACACCTTC.

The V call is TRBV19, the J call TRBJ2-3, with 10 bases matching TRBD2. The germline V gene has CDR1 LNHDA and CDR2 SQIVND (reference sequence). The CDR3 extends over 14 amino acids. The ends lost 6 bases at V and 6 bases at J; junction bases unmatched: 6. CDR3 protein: CASRKRGGRDTQYF. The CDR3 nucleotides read TGTGCCAGTAGAAAGCGGGGGGGCAGGGATACGCAGTATTTT.

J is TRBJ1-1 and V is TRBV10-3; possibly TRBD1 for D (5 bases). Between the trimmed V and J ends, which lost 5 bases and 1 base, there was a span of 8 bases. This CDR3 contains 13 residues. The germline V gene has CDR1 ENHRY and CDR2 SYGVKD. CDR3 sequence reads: CAISPRENTEAFF. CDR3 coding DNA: TGTGCCATCAGTCCCAGGGAGAACACTGAAGCTTTCTTT.

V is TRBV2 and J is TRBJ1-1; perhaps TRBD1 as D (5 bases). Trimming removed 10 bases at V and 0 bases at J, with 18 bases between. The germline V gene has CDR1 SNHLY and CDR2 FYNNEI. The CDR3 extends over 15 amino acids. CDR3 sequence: CATSGRQLMNTEAFF. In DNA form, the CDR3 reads TGTGCCACCTCCGGCCGACAGCTCATGAACACTGAAGCTTTCTTT.

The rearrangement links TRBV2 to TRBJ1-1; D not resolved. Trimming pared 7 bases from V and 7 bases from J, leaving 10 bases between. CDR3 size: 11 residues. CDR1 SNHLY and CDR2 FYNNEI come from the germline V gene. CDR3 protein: CASMMGSEAFF. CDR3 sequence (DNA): TGTGCCAGCATGATGGGCAGTGAAGCTTTCTTT.

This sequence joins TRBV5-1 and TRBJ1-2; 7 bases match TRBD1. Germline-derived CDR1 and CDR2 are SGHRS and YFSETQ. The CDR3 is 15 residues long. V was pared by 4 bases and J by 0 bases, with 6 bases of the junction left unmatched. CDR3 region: CASSPTGTTNYGYTF. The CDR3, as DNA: TGCGCCAGCAGCCCGACAGGGACAACTAACTATGGCTACACCTTC.

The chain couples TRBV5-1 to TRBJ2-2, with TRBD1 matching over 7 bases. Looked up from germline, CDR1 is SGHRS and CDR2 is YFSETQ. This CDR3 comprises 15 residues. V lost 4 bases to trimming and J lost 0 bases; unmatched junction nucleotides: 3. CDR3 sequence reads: CASSPGTANTGELFF. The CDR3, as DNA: TGCGCCAGCAGCCCCGGGACAGCGAACACCGGGGAGCTGTTTTTT.

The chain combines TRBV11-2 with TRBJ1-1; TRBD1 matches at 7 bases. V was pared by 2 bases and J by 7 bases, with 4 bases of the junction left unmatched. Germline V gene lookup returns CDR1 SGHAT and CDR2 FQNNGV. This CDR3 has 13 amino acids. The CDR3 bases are TGTGCCAGCAGCTTAAGACAGGGCCTTGAAGCTTTCTTT. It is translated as CASSLRQGLEAFF.

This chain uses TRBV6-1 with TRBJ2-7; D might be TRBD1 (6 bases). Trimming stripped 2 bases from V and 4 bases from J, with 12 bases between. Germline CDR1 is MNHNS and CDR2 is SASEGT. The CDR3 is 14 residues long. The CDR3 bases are TGTGCCAGCAGTGAATCGGGCAGGGGTTACGAGCAGTACTTC. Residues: CASSESGRGYEQYF.

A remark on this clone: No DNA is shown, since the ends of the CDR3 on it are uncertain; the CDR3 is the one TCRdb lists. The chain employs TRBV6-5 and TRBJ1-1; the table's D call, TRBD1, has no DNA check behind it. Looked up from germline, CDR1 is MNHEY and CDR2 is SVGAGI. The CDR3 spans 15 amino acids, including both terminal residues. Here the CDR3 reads CASILGRGAQVLAFF.

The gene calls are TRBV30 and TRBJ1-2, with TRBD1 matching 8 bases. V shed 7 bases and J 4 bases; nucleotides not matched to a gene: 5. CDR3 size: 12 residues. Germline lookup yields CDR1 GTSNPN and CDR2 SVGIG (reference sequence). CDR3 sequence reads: CASRDRSYGYTF. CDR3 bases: TGTGCCTCCCGGGACAGGAGCTATGGCTACACCTTC.

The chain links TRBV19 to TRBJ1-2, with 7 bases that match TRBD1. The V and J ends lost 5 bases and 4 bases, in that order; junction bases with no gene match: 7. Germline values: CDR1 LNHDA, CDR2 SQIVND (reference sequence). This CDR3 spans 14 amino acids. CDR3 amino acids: CASSAEGQRYGYTF. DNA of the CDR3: TGTGCCAGTAGTGCCGAGGGACAGCGCTATGGCTACACCTTC.